This TCR beta chain emerged from a study of CD8+ T cells in alopecia areata. Broader study findings: Only a single nonresponder existed, so baseline CD8+ expansion links stay unclear. It was observed that many expanded lesional clones persisted in scalp and blood during tofacitinib. Between patients, shared TCR sequences were less clear than in mice. This was possibly due in part to HLA diversity in the patient population.

Germline values: CDR1 SNHLY, CDR2 FYNNEI. This CDR3 has 15 residues. With V trimmed by 4 bases and J by 4 bases, 6 bases remained unmatched. Treatment noted: oral pan-JAK inhibitor, 5-10 mg twice daily. RNA, once extracted, was reverse transcribed into cDNA for use as the sequencing template. Produced via immunoSEQ multiplex PCR; TCRdb's table is partial and in-frame only. This table holds about 120,000 clones, 50% to 55% found once. Comment on this clone: Its antigen is undetermined.

Specimen: CD4+ T cells sorted from blood, collected at week 4, from a patient treated with tofacitinib. The V call is TRBV2, the J call TRBJ1-5; TRBD1 aligns across 8 bases. The sequence was obtained from a human donor with alopecia areata. DNA of the CDR3: TGTGCCAGCAGTGGACAGGGGATAACGAATCAGCCCCAGCATTTT. Its protein product is CASSGQGITNQPQHF.